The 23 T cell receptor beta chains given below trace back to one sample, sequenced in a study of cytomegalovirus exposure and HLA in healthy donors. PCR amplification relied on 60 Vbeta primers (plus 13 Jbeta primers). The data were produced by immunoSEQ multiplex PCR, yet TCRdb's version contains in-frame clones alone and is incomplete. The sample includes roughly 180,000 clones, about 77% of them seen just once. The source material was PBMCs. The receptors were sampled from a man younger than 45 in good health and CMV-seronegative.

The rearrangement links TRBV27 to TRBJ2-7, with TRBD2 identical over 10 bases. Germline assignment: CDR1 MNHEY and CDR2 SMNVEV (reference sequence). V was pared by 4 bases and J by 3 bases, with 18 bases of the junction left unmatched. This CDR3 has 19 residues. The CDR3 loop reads CASSSIGLADHSNYYEQYF. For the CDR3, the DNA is TGTGCCAGCAGTTCTATAGGACTAGCGGATCACTCCAACTACTACGAGCAGTACTTC.

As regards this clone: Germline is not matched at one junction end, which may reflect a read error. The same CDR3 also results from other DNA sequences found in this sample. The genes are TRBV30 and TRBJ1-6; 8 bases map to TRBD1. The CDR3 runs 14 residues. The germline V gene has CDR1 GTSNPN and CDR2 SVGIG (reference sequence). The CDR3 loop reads CAWSSGQGNSPLHF. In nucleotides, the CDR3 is TGTGCCTGGAGTTCCGGACAGGGTAATTCCCCCCTCCACTTT.

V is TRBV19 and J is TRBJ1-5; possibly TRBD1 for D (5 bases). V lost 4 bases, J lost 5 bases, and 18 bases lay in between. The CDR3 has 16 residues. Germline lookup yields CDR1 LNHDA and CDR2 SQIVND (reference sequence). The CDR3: CASSTRPPGGDQPQHF. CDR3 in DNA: TGTGCCAGTAGTACCCGCCCCCCCGGGGGAGATCAGCCCCAGCATTTT.

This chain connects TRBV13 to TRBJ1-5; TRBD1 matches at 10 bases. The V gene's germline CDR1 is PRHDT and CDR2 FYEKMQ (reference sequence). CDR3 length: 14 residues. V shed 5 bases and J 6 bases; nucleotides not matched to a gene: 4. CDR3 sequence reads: CASSPGTGVQPQHF. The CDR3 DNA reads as TGTGCCAGCAGCCCCGGGACAGGGGTTCAGCCCCAGCATTTT.

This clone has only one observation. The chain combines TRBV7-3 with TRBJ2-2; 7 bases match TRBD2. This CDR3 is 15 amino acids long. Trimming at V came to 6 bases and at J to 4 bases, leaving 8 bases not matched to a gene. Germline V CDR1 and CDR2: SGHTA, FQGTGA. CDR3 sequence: CASRGAGSGTGELFF. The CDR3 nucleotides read TGTGCCAGCAGGGGAGCGGGGAGCGGCACCGGGGAGCTGTTTTTT.

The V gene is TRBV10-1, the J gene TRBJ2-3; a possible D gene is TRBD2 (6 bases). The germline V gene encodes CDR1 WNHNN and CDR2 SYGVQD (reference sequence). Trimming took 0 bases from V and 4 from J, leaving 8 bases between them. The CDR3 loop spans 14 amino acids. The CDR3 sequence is CASSESTSPDTQYF. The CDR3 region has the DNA TGCGCCAGCAGTGAGTCGACTAGTCCAGATACGCAGTATTTT.

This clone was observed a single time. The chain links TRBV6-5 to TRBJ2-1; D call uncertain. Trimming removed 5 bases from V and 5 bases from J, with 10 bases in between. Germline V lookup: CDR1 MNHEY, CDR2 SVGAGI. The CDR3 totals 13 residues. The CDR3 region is CASSHPVHNEQFF. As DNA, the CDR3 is TGTGCCAGCAGTCATCCAGTCCACAATGAGCAGTTCTTC.

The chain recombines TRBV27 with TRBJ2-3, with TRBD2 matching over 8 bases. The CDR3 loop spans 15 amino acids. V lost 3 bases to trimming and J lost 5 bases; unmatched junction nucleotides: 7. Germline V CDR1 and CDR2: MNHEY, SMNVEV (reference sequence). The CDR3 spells CASSFSGEVGDTQYF. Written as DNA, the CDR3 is TGTGCCAGCAGTTTTAGCGGGGAGGTAGGAGATACGCAGTATTTT.

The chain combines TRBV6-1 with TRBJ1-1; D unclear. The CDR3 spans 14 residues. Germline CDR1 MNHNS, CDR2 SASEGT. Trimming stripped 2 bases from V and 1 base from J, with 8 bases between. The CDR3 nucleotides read TGTGCCAGCAGTGAATTACGGGGGAACACTGAAGCTTTCTTT. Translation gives CASSELRGNTEAFF.

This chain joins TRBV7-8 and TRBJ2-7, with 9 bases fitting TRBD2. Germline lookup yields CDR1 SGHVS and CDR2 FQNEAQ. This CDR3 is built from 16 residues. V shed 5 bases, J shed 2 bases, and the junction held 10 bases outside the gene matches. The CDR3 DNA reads TGTGCCAGCAGCCAAGGTGTCGCGGGAGGGACCTACGAGCAGTACTTC. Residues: CASSQGVAGGTYEQYF.

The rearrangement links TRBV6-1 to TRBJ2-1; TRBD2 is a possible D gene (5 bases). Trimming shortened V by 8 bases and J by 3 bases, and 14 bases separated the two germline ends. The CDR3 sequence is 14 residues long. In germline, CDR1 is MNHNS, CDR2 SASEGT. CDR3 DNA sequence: TGTGCCAGCCCACGCGAGGGATTCTACAATGAGCAGTTCTTC. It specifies CASPREGFYNEQFF.

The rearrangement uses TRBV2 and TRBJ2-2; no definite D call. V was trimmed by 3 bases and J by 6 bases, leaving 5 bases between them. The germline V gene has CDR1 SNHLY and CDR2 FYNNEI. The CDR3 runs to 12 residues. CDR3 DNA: TGTGCCAGCAGTGAGTTCGCCGGGGAGCTGTTTTTT. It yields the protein CASSEFAGELFF.

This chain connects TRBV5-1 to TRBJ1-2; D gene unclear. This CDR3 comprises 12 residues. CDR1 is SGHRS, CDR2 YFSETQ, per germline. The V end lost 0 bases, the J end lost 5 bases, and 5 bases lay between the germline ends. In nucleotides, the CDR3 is TGCGCCAGCAGCTTGGCCGGTTATGGCTACACCTTC. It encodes CASSLAGYGYTF.

The CDR3, as DNA: TGTGCCAGCAGTTACCTACTAGACTACGAGCAGTACTTC. It translates to CASSYLLDYEQYF. V usage is TRBV6-6 and J usage is TRBJ2-7; D perhaps matches TRBD2 (5 bases). This CDR3 contains 13 residues. Germline loops: CDR1 MNHNY, CDR2 SVGAGI (reference sequence). Trimming shortened V by 2 bases and J by 3 bases, and 8 bases separated the two germline ends.

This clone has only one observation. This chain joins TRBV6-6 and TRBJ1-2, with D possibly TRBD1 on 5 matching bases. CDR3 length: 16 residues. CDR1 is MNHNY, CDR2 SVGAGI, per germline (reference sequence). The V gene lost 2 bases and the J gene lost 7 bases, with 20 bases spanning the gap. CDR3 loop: CASSYALGEGFGGYTF. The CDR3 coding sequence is TGTGCCAGCAGTTACGCACTAGGGGAGGGGTTCGGTGGCTACACCTTC.

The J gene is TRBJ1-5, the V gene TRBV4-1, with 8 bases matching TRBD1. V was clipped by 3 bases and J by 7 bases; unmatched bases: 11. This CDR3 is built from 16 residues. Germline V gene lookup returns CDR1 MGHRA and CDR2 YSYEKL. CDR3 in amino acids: CASSQEPGQAKQPQHF. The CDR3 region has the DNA TGCGCCAGCAGCCAGGAACCGGGACAGGCCAAGCAGCCCCAGCATTTT.

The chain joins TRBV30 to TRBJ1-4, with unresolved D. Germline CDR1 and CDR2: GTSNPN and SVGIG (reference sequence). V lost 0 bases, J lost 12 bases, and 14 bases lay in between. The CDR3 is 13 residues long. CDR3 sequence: CAWSVLSAEELFF. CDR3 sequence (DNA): TGTGCCTGGAGTGTACTCTCCGCGGAGGAACTGTTTTTT.

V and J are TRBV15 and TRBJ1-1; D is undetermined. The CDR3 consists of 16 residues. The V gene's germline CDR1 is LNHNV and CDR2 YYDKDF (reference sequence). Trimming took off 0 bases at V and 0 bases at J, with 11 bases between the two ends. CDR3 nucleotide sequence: TGTGCCACCAGCAGAGAGGCAGGCCGCATGAACACTGAAGCTTTCTTT. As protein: CATSREAGRMNTEAFF.

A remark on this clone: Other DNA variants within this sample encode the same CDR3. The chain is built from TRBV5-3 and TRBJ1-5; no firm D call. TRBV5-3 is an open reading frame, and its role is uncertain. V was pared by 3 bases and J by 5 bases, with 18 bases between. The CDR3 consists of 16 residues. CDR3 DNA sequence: TGTGCCAGAAGCTACATTCCAGGAATATCAGATCAGCCCCAGCATTTT. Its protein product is CARSYIPGISDQPQHF.

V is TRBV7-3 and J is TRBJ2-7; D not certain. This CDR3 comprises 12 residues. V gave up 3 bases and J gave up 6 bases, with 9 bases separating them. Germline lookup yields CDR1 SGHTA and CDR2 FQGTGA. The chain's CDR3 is CASSFSNAEQYF. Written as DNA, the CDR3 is TGTGCCAGCAGCTTTAGTAACGCCGAGCAGTACTTC.

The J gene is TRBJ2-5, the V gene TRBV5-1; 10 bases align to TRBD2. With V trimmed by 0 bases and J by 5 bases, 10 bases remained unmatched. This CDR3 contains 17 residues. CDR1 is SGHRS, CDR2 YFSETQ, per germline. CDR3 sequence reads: CASSLGRTSGGGETQYF. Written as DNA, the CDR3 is TGCGCCAGCAGCTTGGGTAGGACTAGCGGCGGGGGGGAGACCCAGTACTTC.

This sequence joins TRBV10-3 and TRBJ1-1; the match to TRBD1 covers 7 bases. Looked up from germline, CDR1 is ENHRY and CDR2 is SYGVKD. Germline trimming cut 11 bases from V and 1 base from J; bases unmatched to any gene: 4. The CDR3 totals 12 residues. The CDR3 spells CAVGQKNTEAFF. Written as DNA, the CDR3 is TGTGCCGTGGGACAGAAGAACACTGAAGCTTTCTTT.

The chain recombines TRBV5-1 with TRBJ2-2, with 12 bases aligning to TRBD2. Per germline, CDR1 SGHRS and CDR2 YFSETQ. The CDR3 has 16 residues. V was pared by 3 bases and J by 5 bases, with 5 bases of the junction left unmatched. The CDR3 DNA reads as TGCGCCAGCAGCTCGACTAGCGGGAGTGGAACCGGGGAGCTGTTTTTT. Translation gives CASSSTSGSGTGELFF.